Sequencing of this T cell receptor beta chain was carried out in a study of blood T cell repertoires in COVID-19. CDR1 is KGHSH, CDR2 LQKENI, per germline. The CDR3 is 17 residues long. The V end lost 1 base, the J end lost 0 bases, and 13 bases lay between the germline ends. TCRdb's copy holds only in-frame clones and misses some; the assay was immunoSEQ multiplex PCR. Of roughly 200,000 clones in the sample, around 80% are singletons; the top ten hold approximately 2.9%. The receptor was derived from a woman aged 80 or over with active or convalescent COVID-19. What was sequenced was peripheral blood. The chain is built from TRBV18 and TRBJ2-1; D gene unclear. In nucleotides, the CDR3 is TGTGCCAGCTCACCACGGAGCAATACCCGCTCCTACAATGAGCAGTTCTTC. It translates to CASSPRSNTRSYNEQFF.